The 20 T cell receptor beta chains below come from one sample, sequenced in a study of blood T cell repertoires in COVID-19. The table came from immunoSEQ multiplex PCR; TCRdb's copy has only in-frame clones and leaves some out. The sample includes 150,000 or so clones, 76% seen only once; the top ten take around 4.8%. The sample consisted of peripheral blood. The receptor set was obtained from a woman of 80 years or more with active or convalescent COVID-19.

V and J are TRBV7-9 and TRBJ1-6; D is possibly TRBD1 (6 bases). This CDR3 is 14 amino acids long. V shed 1 base and J shed 8 bases, with 9 bases lying between them. The germline gives CDR1 SEHNR, CDR2 FQNEAQ (reference sequence). This CDR3 reads CASSLVAGDSPLHF. CDR3 in DNA: TGTGCCAGCAGCTTAGTGGCAGGGGATTCACCCCTCCACTTT.

The J gene is TRBJ2-7, the V gene TRBV23-1, with D tentatively TRBD1 (6 bases). TRBV23-1 is an ORF; its function is uncertain. The V gene lost 0 bases and the J gene lost 2 bases, with 14 bases spanning the gap. The CDR3 length is 16 residues. The chain's CDR3 is CASSQSGQKNTYEQYF. In DNA, the CDR3 is TGCGCCAGCAGTCAATCAGGACAGAAGAACACCTACGAGCAGTACTTC.

The rearrangement uses TRBV7-2 and TRBJ1-2, with 7 bases lining up with TRBD1. The CDR3 consists of 14 residues. The germline gives CDR1 SGHTA, CDR2 FQGNSA. V lost 4 bases and J lost 4; bases outside the gene matches: 6. CDR3 bases: TGTGCCAGCAGCTCAGATTGGACAGGCTATGGCTACACCTTC. Its protein is CASSSDWTGYGYTF.

V usage is TRBV30 and J usage is TRBJ1-2; D is possibly TRBD1 (6 bases). Germline CDR1 GTSNPN, CDR2 SVGIG (reference sequence). This CDR3 contains 14 residues. Trimming took off 6 bases at V and 5 bases at J, with 19 bases between the two ends. The CDR3 protein is CACPRAWTDYGYTF. The CDR3 DNA sequence: TGTGCCTGCCCAAGAGCTTGGACAGATTATGGCTACACCTTC. Drawing the rest from reference TRBV30 and TRBJ1-2, the complete variable domain is SQTIHQWPATLVQPVGSPLSLECTVEGTSNPNLYWYRQAAGRGLQLLFYSVGIGQISSEVPQNLSASRPQDRQFILSSKKLLLSDSGFYLCACPRAWTDYGYTFGSGTRLTVV.

The chain uses TRBV9 and TRBJ1-1; 9 bases map to TRBD1. The CDR3 spans 15 residues. The germline V gene encodes CDR1 SGDLS and CDR2 YYNGEE. The trim removed 0 bases at V and 0 bases at J, leaving 0 bases unmatched. CDR3: CASSVGQGVNTEAFF. The CDR3 DNA is TGTGCCAGCAGCGTAGGACAGGGGGTGAACACTGAAGCTTTCTTT.

This clone has just a few counts. This chain joins TRBV18 and TRBJ1-4; 8 positions match TRBD1. The CDR3 extends over 14 amino acids. V trimming: 5 bases; J trimming: 3 bases; junction bases outside the gene matches: 2. Germline V gene sequence: CDR1 KGHSH, CDR2 LQKENI. CDR3 region: CASSATGANEKLFF. In DNA, the CDR3 is TGTGCCAGCTCAGCGACAGGGGCTAATGAAAAACTGTTTTTT.

V usage is TRBV30 and J usage is TRBJ2-2; TRBD1 might be the D (6 bases). The CDR3 length is 13 residues. Trimming took 2 bases from V and 8 from J, leaving 12 bases between them. Germline V lookup: CDR1 GTSNPN, CDR2 SVGIG (reference sequence). CDR3 residues: CAWSSTGSGELFF. The CDR3 region has the DNA TGTGCCTGGAGTTCCACAGGGTCGGGGGAGCTGTTTTTT.

The rearrangement links TRBV5-1 to TRBJ2-5; D is possibly TRBD1 (6 bases). V gave up 5 bases and J gave up 2 bases, with 16 bases separating them. Germline CDR1 SGHRS, CDR2 YFSETQ. The CDR3 contains 15 residues. The chain's CDR3 is CASSFQGTAQETQYF. CDR3 sequence (DNA): TGCGCCAGCAGTTTTCAGGGGACCGCTCAAGAGACCCAGTACTTC.

V gene TRBV19 combines with J gene TRBJ2-3, with 9 bases identical to TRBD1. Germline CDR1 reads LNHDA; CDR2 reads SQIVND (reference sequence). The V segment lost 0 bases and the J segment 3 bases; nucleotides outside the gene matches: 7. The CDR3 contains 17 residues. The CDR3 nucleotides read TGTGCCAGTAGTATAGACCCCCCGACAGGGGGGACAGATACGCAGTATTTT. This sequence encodes CASSIDPPTGGTDTQYF. The full variable domain, completed using reference TRBV19 and TRBJ2-3, is DGGITQSPKYLFRKEGQNVTLSCEQNLNHDAMYWYRQDPGQGLRLIYYSQIVNDFQKGDIAEGYSVSREKKESFPLTVTSAQKNPTAFYLCASSIDPPTGGTDTQYFGPGTRLTVL.

This clone was observed once. The CDR3 protein is CAWSVQVPQYF. The DNA of the CDR3 is TGTGCCTGGAGTGTCCAGGTCCCCCAGTATTTT. V and J are TRBV30 and TRBJ2-3; no clear D. This CDR3 has 11 residues. Deletions cut 0 bases from V and 12 bases from J, with 10 bases between. Germline CDR1 and CDR2: GTSNPN and SVGIG (reference sequence).

The rearrangement links TRBV3-1 (or the pseudogene TRBV3-2) to TRBJ1-6; D perhaps matches TRBD1 (6 bases). The CDR3 has 12 amino acids. V lost 4 bases and J 14 bases, leaving 12 bases between the germline ends. Per germline, CDR1 LGHDT and CDR2 YNNKEL (reference sequence). CDR3 sequence: CASSRVQGSLHF. Here the CDR3 DNA reads TGTGCCAGCAGCCGAGTACAGGGCTCCCTCCACTTT.

The rearrangement joins TRBV2 to TRBJ1-2; TRBD1 might be the D (5 bases). CDR3 length equals 15 residues. Per germline, CDR1 SNHLY and CDR2 FYNNEI. Trimming left V 8 bases short and J 4 bases short, with 20 bases between. Written as DNA, the CDR3 is TGTGCCAGCCATTCGGCCGCGGGGCCGGGCTATGGCTACACCTTC. Translating it yields CASHSAAGPGYGYTF.

The chain combines TRBV7-2 with TRBJ1-1, with D possibly TRBD1 on 5 matching bases. Germline lookup yields CDR1 SGHTA and CDR2 FQGNSA. V was pared by 5 bases and J by 1 base, with 14 bases between. The CDR3 sequence is 15 residues long. The CDR3 spells CASSISQVRNTEAFF. CDR3 nucleotide sequence: TGTGCCAGCAGCATCTCACAGGTCCGGAACACTGAAGCTTTCTTT.

The CDR3 nucleotides are TGTGCCAGCAGCTCAGGACAGGGGGCGTATGGCTACACCTTC. Its protein is CASSSGQGAYGYTF. The chain carries TRBV5-4 and TRBJ1-2; the match to TRBD1 covers 11 bases. Germline loops: CDR1 SGHNT, CDR2 YYREEE (reference sequence). V shed 3 bases and J 5 bases; nucleotides not matched to a gene: 3. The CDR3 runs to 14 residues. Complete variable domain (other parts from reference TRBV5-4 and TRBJ1-2): ETGVTQSPTHLIKTRGQQVTLRCSSQSGHNTVSWYQQALGQGPQFIFQYYREEENGRGNFPPRFSGLQFPNYSSELNVNALELDDSALYLCASSSGQGAYGYTFGSGTRLTVV.

This clone was seen only a few times. The chain links TRBV6-2 or TRBV6-3 to TRBJ2-7; D is possibly TRBD1 (5 bases). From germline, CDR1 is MNHEY and CDR2 SVGEGT. CDR3 size: 14 residues. V lost 2 bases to trimming and J lost 2 bases, with 10 bases between them. DNA for the CDR3: TGTGCCAGCAGTTACATTACAGGAACCTACGAGCAGTACTTC. It encodes CASSYITGTYEQYF.

The chain joins TRBV18 to TRBJ1-2; no firm D call. CDR1 and CDR2 (germline): KGHSH, LQKENI. V lost 1 base, J lost 4 bases, and 10 bases lay in between. This CDR3 has 14 residues. The CDR3, as DNA: TGTGCCAGCTCACCACGCTCCGGGTCCTATGGCTACACCTTC. It specifies CASSPRSGSYGYTF. The entire variable domain, with the rest obtained from reference TRBV18 and TRBJ1-2, is as follows: NAGVMQNPRHLVRRRGQEARLRCSPMKGHSHVYWYRQLPEEGLKFMVYLQKENIIDESGMPKERFSAEFPKEGPSILRIQQVVRGDSAAYFCASSPRSGSYGYTFGSGTRLTVV.

The J gene is TRBJ2-2, the V gene TRBV3-1 (or the pseudogene TRBV3-2), with 8 bases that match TRBD2. Per the germline V gene, CDR1 is LGHDT and CDR2 is YNNKEL (reference sequence). CDR3 length: 17 amino acids. V trimming: 2 bases; J trimming: 5 bases; junction bases outside the gene matches: 10. CDR3 sequence (DNA): TGTGCCAGCAGCCAACTTAGCGGGGCCACTAGTACCGGGGAGCTGTTTTTT. Translated, it gives CASSQLSGATSTGELFF.

The J gene is TRBJ1-1, the V gene TRBV5-1, with 7 bases identical to TRBD1. Looked up from germline, CDR1 is SGHRS and CDR2 is YFSETQ. With 7 bases clipped from V and 7 bases from J, the junction kept 10 bases outside the gene matches. The CDR3 is 13 amino acids. The CDR3 coding sequence is TGCGCCAGCCAGAGACAGGGCCTAGATGAAGCTTTCTTT. Translating it yields CASQRQGLDEAFF.

The CDR3: CASSPDPGTGYNEQFF. Here the CDR3 DNA reads TGTGCCAGCAGTCCAGACCCCGGGACAGGTTACAATGAGCAGTTCTTC. The J gene is TRBJ2-1, the V gene TRBV7-3; TRBD1 agrees at 8 bases. CDR3 length: 16 residues. J gave up 4 bases and V 6 bases, and 11 bases lay outside the gene matches. CDR1 and CDR2 from the germline V gene are SGHTA and FQGTGA.

The J gene is TRBJ2-3, the V gene TRBV5-4; 9 nucleotides match TRBD1. There are 15 residues in the CDR3. Trimming cost V 0 bases and J 6 bases; bases outside gene matches: 5. Germline values: CDR1 SGHNT, CDR2 YYREEE (reference sequence). CDR3 sequence (DNA): TGTGCCAGCAGCTTGGCGGGGGACAGGGCGGATACGCAGTATTTT. It specifies CASSLAGDRADTQYF.